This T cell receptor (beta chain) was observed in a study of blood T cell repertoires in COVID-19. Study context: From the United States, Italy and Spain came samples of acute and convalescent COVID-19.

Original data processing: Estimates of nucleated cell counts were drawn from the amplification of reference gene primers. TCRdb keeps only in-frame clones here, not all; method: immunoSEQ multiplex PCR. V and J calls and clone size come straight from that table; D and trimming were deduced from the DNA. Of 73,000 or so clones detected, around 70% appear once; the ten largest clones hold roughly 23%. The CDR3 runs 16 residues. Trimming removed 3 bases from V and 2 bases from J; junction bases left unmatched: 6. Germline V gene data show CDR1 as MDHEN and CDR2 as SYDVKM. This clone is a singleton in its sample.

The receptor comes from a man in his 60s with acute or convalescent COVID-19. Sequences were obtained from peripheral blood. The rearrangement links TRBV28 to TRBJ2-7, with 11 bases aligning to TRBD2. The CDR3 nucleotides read TGTGCCAGCAGTTTGGGGGGGACTAGCGGCCCCTACGAGCAGTACTTC. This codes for CASSLGGTSGPYEQYF.